These 17 T cell receptor beta chains were all obtained from the same sample, sequenced in a study of identical twins. TCRdb reprocessed the 5' RACE reads via MiXCR and lists one record per CDR3 protein. The repertoire has under 400,000 distinct CDR3 sequences, 9% of them found once; the top ten carry roughly 8.7%. The sample consisted of naive T cells sorted from blood. The receptors derive from a woman in her forties or fifties in good health.

At least ten counts were recorded for this clonotype. The CDR3 here is CASRGAGGRLEQFF. CDR3 nucleotides: TGTGCCAGCAGAGGGGCAGGGGGAAGACTTGAGCAGTTCTTC. The chain is built from TRBV5-6 and TRBJ2-1; 7 bases line up with TRBD1. With 5 bases clipped from V and 9 bases from J, the junction kept 11 bases outside the gene matches. The CDR3 covers 14 residues. Germline V gene lookup returns CDR1 SGHDT and CDR2 YYEEEE. Together with reference TRBV5-6 and TRBJ2-1, the CDR3 gives the full variable domain: DAGVTQSPTHLIKTRGQQVTLRCSPKSGHDTVSWYQQALGQGPQFIFQYYEEEERQRGNFPDRFSGHQFPNYSSELNVNALLLGDSALYLCASRGAGGRLEQFFGPGTRLTVL.

As for this clonotype: The junction shows a germline mismatch at one end, possibly a read error. The rearrangement links TRBV6-2 or TRBV6-3 to TRBJ1-4; no clear D. This CDR3 is 13 amino acids long. CDR1 and CDR2 (germline): MNHEY, SVGEGT. Here the CDR3 reads CDSSFGGYEKLFF. In nucleotides, the CDR3 is TGTGACAGCAGTTTTGGAGGATACGAAAAACTGTTTTTT.

This clonotype has just a few counts. The CDR3 coding sequence is TGTGCCAGCAGCCCTCGGACTAGCAATTACTACGAGCAGTACTTC. It is translated as CASSPRTSNYYEQYF. The chain is built from TRBV13 and TRBJ2-7, with 8 bases identical to TRBD2. The trim removed 5 bases at V and 3 bases at J, leaving 9 bases unmatched. CDR3 length equals 15 residues. Looked up from germline, CDR1 is PRHDT and CDR2 is FYEKMQ (reference sequence).

This clonotype was counted at least ten times. The chain joins TRBV12-3 or TRBV12-4 to TRBJ2-1; 8 positions agree with TRBD2. This CDR3 region has 16 residues. The ends lost 6 bases at V and 9 bases at J; junction bases unmatched: 16. Here the CDR3 DNA reads TGTGCCAGCAGCCAATCGGGACTAGGGTCGGAAGGTGAGCAGTTCTTC. The encoded protein is CASSQSGLGSEGEQFF.

This clonotype was counted only a few times. The chain couples TRBV7-9 to TRBJ2-7, with TRBD1 matching over 10 bases. This CDR3 is built from 15 residues. V shed 3 bases and J 4 bases; nucleotides not matched to a gene: 6. Per the germline V gene, CDR1 is SEHNR and CDR2 is FQNEAQ (reference sequence). CDR3 DNA: TGTGCCAGCAGCTTCCCGGGACAGGGGACTTACGAGCAGTACTTC. Amino acids: CASSFPGQGTYEQYF.

This clonotype was counted many times. The chain combines TRBV11-2 with TRBJ2-2; maybe TRBD1 (5 bases). The CDR3 extends over 18 amino acids. Deletions cut 4 bases from V and 1 base from J, with 19 bases between. Germline V CDR1 and CDR2: SGHAT, FQNNGV. CDR3 DNA: TGTGCCAGCAGCTCCCCTTATCCAGGGAAGGAGAACACCGGGGAGCTGTTTTTT. This sequence encodes CASSSPYPGKENTGELFF. The whole variable domain, remainder taken from reference TRBV11-2 and TRBJ2-2, is EAGVAQSPRYKIIEKRQSVAFWCNPISGHATLYWYQQILGQGPKLLIQFQNNGVVDDSQLPKDRFSAERLKGVDSTLKIQPAKLEDSAVYLCASSSPYPGKENTGELFFGEGSRLTVL.

Notes on this clonotype: This may arise from a read error, as a much more abundant clone is one base away. Without the conserved terminal phenylalanine or tryptophan, this CDR3 likely stems from a read error. This chain connects TRBV30 to TRBJ1-2, with no clear D. The germline CDR1 and CDR2 sequences are GTSNPN and SVGIG (reference sequence). Deletions cut 2 bases from V and 2 bases from J, with 9 bases between. The CDR3 sequence is 13 residues long. The CDR3 DNA is TGTGCCTGGAGTTTGGAACGGAACTATGGCTACACCTCC. Translated: CAWSLERNYGYTS.

This clonotype was observed a handful of times. The V and J genes are TRBV7-9 and TRBJ2-7; no clear D. With 3 bases removed from V and 4 bases from J, the gap between germline ends came to 10 bases. Germline CDR1 is SEHNR and CDR2 is FQNEAQ (reference sequence). The CDR3 consists of 13 residues. CDR3 residues: CASSFTDAYEQYF. CDR3 DNA sequence: TGTGCCAGCAGCTTTACGGATGCGTACGAGCAGTACTTC.

At least ten counts were recorded for this clonotype. CDR3 residues: CASSLYRSNTEAFF. The CDR3 DNA sequence: TGTGCCAGCAGTTTGTACAGGTCTAACACTGAAGCTTTCTTT. The genes are TRBV12-3 or TRBV12-4 and TRBJ1-1; D perhaps matches TRBD1 (5 bases). This CDR3 has 14 residues. V was clipped by 3 bases and J by 2 bases, with 10 bases between them.

This clonotype has a handful of counts. The genes are TRBV5-1 and TRBJ1-5; no reliable D call. Germline lookup yields CDR1 SGHRS and CDR2 YFSETQ. The CDR3 totals 13 residues. Trimming removed 0 bases from V and 9 bases from J, with 10 bases in between. CDR3 DNA sequence: TGCGCCAGCAGCTTGGACCAGGATTCGCCCCAGCATTTT. Translated, it gives CASSLDQDSPQHF.

A few counts support this clonotype. V usage is TRBV27 and J usage is TRBJ1-5, with a tentative D call TRBD1 (5 bases). CDR1 and CDR2 from the germline V gene are MNHEY and SMNVEV (reference sequence). CDR3 length equals 14 residues. The V gene lost 5 bases and the J gene lost 4 bases, with 12 bases spanning the gap. The CDR3 DNA sequence: TGTGCCAGCAGTGACAGAATCCCTAATCAGCCCCAGCATTTT. Translation gives CASSDRIPNQPQHF.

The chain is built from TRBV19 and TRBJ2-2, with D possibly matching TRBD2 (5 bases). CDR1 is LNHDA and CDR2 is SQIVND in the germline V gene (reference sequence). Trimming left V 1 base short and J 0 bases short, with 6 bases between. CDR3 length: 15 residues. The CDR3 spells CASSIAGTNTGELFF. For the CDR3, the DNA is TGTGCCAGTAGTATAGCGGGAACGAACACCGGGGAGCTGTTTTTT.

This clonotype was detected a few times. V gene TRBV20-1 combines with J gene TRBJ2-7; a weak D match, TRBD2 (7 bases). CDR3 length: 15 amino acids. Trimming shortened V by 4 bases and J by 3 bases, and 19 bases separated the two germline ends. Per the germline V gene, CDR1 is DFQATT and CDR2 is SNEGSKA (reference sequence). This chain's CDR3 is CSAIPGGGGFYEQYF. CDR3 in DNA: TGCAGTGCTATCCCTGGCGGGGGCGGCTTCTACGAGCAGTACTTC.

In this sample, this clonotype turned up a few times. The chain couples TRBV12-3 or TRBV12-4 to TRBJ1-2; D remains ambiguous. This CDR3 comprises 16 residues. V was cut by 4 bases and J by 0 bases, with 15 bases left in between. CDR3: CASSSNHGVTNYGYTF. CDR3 DNA: TGTGCCAGCAGTTCGAACCATGGGGTTACTAACTATGGCTACACCTTC.

The gene calls are TRBV7-2 and TRBJ2-2; no clear D. This CDR3 contains 15 residues. V was pared by 5 bases and J by 0 bases, with 10 bases between. Per germline, CDR1 SGHTA and CDR2 FQGNSA. The CDR3 DNA is TGTGCCAGCAGCCCCAGAACCACGAACACCGGGGAGCTGTTTTTT. This encodes CASSPRTTNTGELFF. Based on the CDR3 plus reference TRBV7-2 and TRBJ2-2, the full variable domain is GAGVSQSPSNKVTEKGKDVELRCDPISGHTALYWYRQSLGQGLEFLIYFQGNSAPDKSGLPSDRFSAERTGGSVSTLTIQRTQQEDSAVYLCASSPRTTNTGELFFGEGSRLTVL.

This clonotype was seen only a few times. This rearrangement joins TRBV12-3 or TRBV12-4 to TRBJ1-5; D is undetermined. The CDR3 covers 14 residues. The V end lost 3 bases, the J end lost 0 bases, and 6 bases lay between the germline ends. CDR3 protein: CASSFKYSNQPQHF. CDR3 sequence (DNA): TGTGCCAGCAGTTTTAAATATAGCAATCAGCCCCAGCATTTT.

This clonotype was counted at least ten times. The chain is built from TRBV9 and TRBJ2-1; 8 bases fit TRBD2. Germline trimming cut 0 bases from V and 8 bases from J; bases unmatched to any gene: 4. Germline CDR1 reads SGDLS; CDR2 reads YYNGEE. This CDR3 has 14 amino acids. The CDR3 DNA reads TGTGCCAGCAGCGTAGGCACTAGCGGTGATGAGCAGTTCTTC. Amino acid sequence: CASSVGTSGDEQFF.